A single sample gave rise to the 17 T cell receptor beta chains below, sequenced in a study of blood T cell repertoires in COVID-19. TCRdb keeps only in-frame clones here, not all; method: immunoSEQ multiplex PCR. The sample contains over 50,000 clones, roughly nine tenths of which appear only once. The sample comprised peripheral blood. These receptors were obtained from a woman aged 55-69 years with active or convalescent COVID-19.

This chain links TRBV28 with TRBJ1-4, with TRBD1 matching over 8 bases. Germline lookup yields CDR1 MDHEN and CDR2 SYDVKM. V lost 6 bases and J lost 6; bases outside the gene matches: 6. CDR3 length: 14 residues. For the CDR3, the DNA is TGTGCCAGCAGAGAGGACAGGGTCGATGAAAAACTGTTTTTT. This sequence encodes CASREDRVDEKLFF. Looking up the rest from reference TRBV28 and TRBJ1-4 gives the full variable domain: DVKVTQSSRYLVKRTGEKVFLECVQDMDHENMFWYRQDPGLGLRLIYFSYDVKMKEKGDIPEGYSVSREKKERFSLILESASTNQTSMYLCASREDRVDEKLFFGSGTQLSVL.

The V gene is TRBV5-1, the J gene TRBJ2-5, with D possibly TRBD1 on 6 matching bases. Per germline, CDR1 SGHRS and CDR2 YFSETQ. The CDR3 spans 16 residues. Trimming removed 4 bases at V and 5 bases at J, with 21 bases between. The CDR3 sequence is CASSLSATARGETQYF. The CDR3 coding sequence is TGCGCCAGCAGCCTTTCCGCGACAGCAAGGGGGGAGACCCAGTACTTC.

The rearrangement joins TRBV4-2 to TRBJ1-1, with D maybe TRBD1 (6 bases). CDR3 length: 13 residues. The germline V and J ends were trimmed by 5 bases and 5 bases, with 12 bases remaining between them. Germline CDR1 LGHNA, CDR2 YNFKEQ. The CDR3 protein is CASSSGGTTEAFF. In DNA form, the CDR3 reads TGTGCCAGCAGCTCTGGTGGGACAACTGAAGCTTTCTTT.

The chain links TRBV5-1 to TRBJ1-4, with D perhaps TRBD1 (5 bases). The germline V and J ends were trimmed by 2 bases and 8 bases, with 13 bases remaining between them. The CDR3 sequence is 14 residues long. The germline CDR1 and CDR2 sequences are SGHRS and YFSETQ. The chain's CDR3 is CASSFEAGREKLFF. In DNA, the CDR3 is TGCGCCAGCAGCTTTGAAGCAGGGAGGGAAAAACTGTTTTTT.

V and J are TRBV18 and TRBJ1-2; 7 bases line up with TRBD1. Germline V gene sequence: CDR1 KGHSH, CDR2 LQKENI. V was clipped by 2 bases and J by 4 bases; unmatched bases: 4. This CDR3 comprises 14 residues. The CDR3 nucleotides are TGTGCCAGCTCACCAGTGACAGGGACCTATGGCTACACCTTC. This translates into CASSPVTGTYGYTF. The entire variable domain, with the rest obtained from reference TRBV18 and TRBJ1-2, is as follows: NAGVMQNPRHLVRRRGQEARLRCSPMKGHSHVYWYRQLPEEGLKFMVYLQKENIIDESGMPKERFSAEFPKEGPSILRIQQVVRGDSAAYFCASSPVTGTYGYTFGSGTRLTVV.

This clone showed up just once. V and J are TRBV7-2 and TRBJ2-1; no firm D call. Trimming removed 1 base at V and 5 bases at J, with 12 bases between. There are 15 residues in the CDR3. Per the germline V gene, CDR1 is SGHTA and CDR2 is FQGNSA. CDR3 amino acids: CASSLVSLYDNEQFF. DNA of the CDR3: TGTGCCAGCAGCTTAGTTTCGCTATACGACAATGAGCAGTTCTTC.

This rearrangement joins TRBV28 to TRBJ2-1, with TRBD2 matching over 13 bases. The CDR3 loop spans 14 amino acids. Trimming took 8 bases from V and 10 from J; bases not matched to a gene: 8. The germline V gene has CDR1 MDHEN and CDR2 SYDVKM. The CDR3 bases are TGTGCCAGCGGACGACTAGCGGGGGGCCGGGAGCAGTTCTTC. Protein: CASGRLAGGREQFF. The whole variable domain, remainder taken from reference TRBV28 and TRBJ2-1, is DVKVTQSSRYLVKRTGEKVFLECVQDMDHENMFWYRQDPGLGLRLIYFSYDVKMKEKGDIPEGYSVSREKKERFSLILESASTNQTSMYLCASGRLAGGREQFFGPGTRLTVL.

The V gene is TRBV6-6, the J gene TRBJ2-3; no clear D gene. V was cut by 5 bases and J by 1 base, with 22 bases left in between. The germline V gene has CDR1 MNHNY and CDR2 SVGAGI (reference sequence). The CDR3 consists of 18 residues. CDR3 amino acids: CASSRPKSSPQGTDTQYF. Here the CDR3 DNA reads TGTGCCAGCAGTCGCCCCAAAAGCTCTCCCCAGGGCACAGATACGCAGTATTTT.

The chain joins TRBV2 to TRBJ1-5; 12 nucleotides align to TRBD1. The CDR3 covers 15 residues. Germline lookup yields CDR1 SNHLY and CDR2 FYNNEI. The V segment lost 8 bases and the J segment 6 bases; nucleotides outside the gene matches: 8. In DNA, the CDR3 is TGTGCCAGCCGGGACAGGGGGCAGTTGAGTCAGCCCCAGCATTTT. The encoded protein is CASRDRGQLSQPQHF.

The J gene is TRBJ1-5, the V gene TRBV2; 7 positions agree with TRBD1. CDR1 SNHLY and CDR2 FYNNEI come from the germline V gene. CDR3 length: 14 residues. V shed 4 bases, J shed 9 bases, and the junction held 9 bases outside the gene matches. For the CDR3, the DNA is TGTGCCAGCAGTGCGCTACAGGGGCGGCGGCCCCAGCATTTT. Encoded protein: CASSALQGRRPQHF.

The chain employs TRBV9 and TRBJ1-6; D is uncertain. Germline assignment: CDR1 SGDLS and CDR2 YYNGEE. The CDR3 covers 14 residues. Trimming left V 0 bases short and J 5 bases short, with 6 bases between. CDR3: CASSVGGNNSPLHF. The CDR3 DNA follows: TGTGCCAGCAGCGTAGGAGGGAATAATTCACCCCTCCACTTT. Filled out from reference TRBV9 and TRBJ1-6, the complete variable domain reads DSGVTQTPKHLITATGQRVTLRCSPRSGDLSVYWYQQSLDQGLQFLIQYYNGEERAKGNILERFSAQQFPDLHSELNLSSLELGDSALYFCASSVGGNNSPLHFGNGTRLTVT.

The chain links TRBV11-3 to TRBJ2-7; the D gene is possibly TRBD2 (7 bases). Trimming shortened V by 5 bases and J by 4 bases, and 18 bases separated the two germline ends. Germline CDR1 and CDR2: SGHNT and YENEEA. The CDR3 consists of 15 residues. Here the CDR3 reads CASSLGGGADYEQYF. CDR3 in DNA: TGTGCCAGCAGCCTAGGAGGGGGGGCCGATTACGAGCAGTACTTC.

The V call is TRBV6-5, the J call TRBJ1-4; TRBD1 might be the D (6 bases). CDR1 MNHEY and CDR2 SVGAGI come from the germline V gene. This CDR3 has 15 residues. V was cut by 7 bases and J by 0 bases, with 12 bases left in between. As DNA, the CDR3 is TGTGCCAGCACCGGACAGCCTGCAACTAATGAAAAACTGTTTTTT. As protein: CASTGQPATNEKLFF.

The chain combines TRBV30 with TRBJ1-5; no firm D call. Trimming removed 0 bases from V and 4 bases from J, with 7 bases in between. CDR3 size: 13 residues. From germline, CDR1 is GTSNPN and CDR2 SVGIG (reference sequence). CDR3 coding DNA: TGTGCCTGGAGTGTGCCTAATAATCAGCCCCAGCATTTT. It is translated as CAWSVPNNQPQHF.

The chain has TRBV30 and TRBJ2-1; 10 nucleotides line up with TRBD2. The CDR3 length is 15 residues. The trim removed 0 bases at V and 4 bases at J, leaving 3 bases unmatched. Germline CDR1 reads GTSNPN; CDR2 reads SVGIG (reference sequence). CDR3 sequence: CAWSVRAGGYNEQFF. CDR3 nucleotide sequence: TGTGCCTGGAGTGTACGAGCGGGGGGGTACAATGAGCAGTTCTTC. The full variable domain, completed using reference TRBV30 and TRBJ2-1, is SQTIHQWPATLVQPVGSPLSLECTVEGTSNPNLYWYRQAAGRGLQLLFYSVGIGQISSEVPQNLSASRPQDRQFILSSKKLLLSDSGFYLCAWSVRAGGYNEQFFGPGTRLTVL.

V usage is TRBV4-1 and J usage is TRBJ2-1, with D tentatively TRBD1 (6 bases). Trimming took 1 base from V and 9 from J, leaving 16 bases between them. Germline V gene sequence: CDR1 MGHRA, CDR2 YSYEKL. The CDR3 spans 15 residues. CDR3 amino acids: CASSQVAQGRGEQFF. DNA of the CDR3: TGCGCCAGCAGCCAAGTAGCACAGGGTAGGGGTGAGCAGTTCTTC.

The genes are TRBV5-1 and TRBJ1-5; TRBD1 matches 8 bases. Per germline, CDR1 SGHRS and CDR2 YFSETQ. The V and J ends lost 4 bases and 7 bases, in that order; junction bases with no gene match: 10. This CDR3 is built from 15 residues. For the CDR3, the DNA is TGCGCCAGCAGCCCGGGGGACAGGCTGAGACAGCCCCAGCATTTT. Encoded protein: CASSPGDRLRQPQHF.